This T cell receptor (beta chain) stems from a study of blood T cells in healthy people across ages. This CDR3 is built from 14 residues. The germline CDR1 and CDR2 sequences are ENHRY and SYGVKD. It was with a sample-barcoded 5' primer and a J-beta primer mix that a second PCR of about 7 to 12 cycles was run. In TCRdb, the 5' RACE reads were re-called with MiXCR into one record per CDR3 protein. This sample has approximately 900,000 distinct CDR3 sequences; around 29% occur once, and the top ten carry 10%. Turning to this clonotype: One end of the junction does not line up with germline, which may come from a read error.

This sample was shared with a second study, whose subject was T cells of mothers and their children. This second study notes: Related mother-child pairs shared marginally more repertoire than unrelated pairs, though not significantly.

The sample consisted of blood. The chain is built from TRBV10-3 and TRBJ2-5, with 10 nucleotides matching TRBD2. This sequence originates from a woman between 40 and 55 years old in good health. CDR3 amino acids: CAIRPAGGQATQYF. The CDR3, as DNA: TGTGCCATCAGGCCAGCGGGGGGGCAAGCGACCCAGTACTTC.